This T cell receptor beta chain was captured in a study of T cell responses to AZD1222 COVID-19 vaccine. Study observations and caveats: Two doses of AZD1222 preceded a rise in Spike-specific TCR breadth and depth.

A word on this clone: What it recognizes is unknown.

Sequencing used immunoSEQ multiplex PCR; TCRdb keeps in-frame clones, though not all of them. The sample comprises 90,000 to 120,000 clones, just under 95% of which are singletons, and roughly 2.2% rests with the top ten. The V gene lost 6 bases and the J gene lost 5 bases, with 25 bases spanning the gap. CDR3 length: 17 amino acids. CDR1 and CDR2 from the germline V gene are SGHTA and FQGNSA. This clonotype originated in an adult in good health. The specimen was peripheral blood, collected on day 0 of AZD1222 vaccination. This chain links TRBV7-2 with TRBJ1-1; D remains unclear. CDR3 DNA sequence: TGTGCCAGCAGTCATGAGTTAGCCCTAGATTTGATTACTGAAGCTTTCTTT. Its translation is CASSHELALDLITEAFF.